This T cell receptor beta chain was captured by sequencing in a study of T-cell reconstitution after alpha-beta-depleted transplantation in children. Study-level findings and limits: Where alpha-beta T cells came from about two months after transplant was reportedly several hundred expanded graft clones.

This clonotype showed up many times. Its antigen is not known. V lost 6 bases, J lost 6 bases, and 22 bases lay in between. Germline CDR1 is SGHRS and CDR2 is YFSETQ. The CDR3 consists of 16 residues. The authors prepared the TCRbeta library with unique molecular identifiers. TCRdb used MiXCR to reprocess the PCR reads, holding one entry per CDR3 protein. The data contain approximately 85,000 distinct CDR3 sequences, around 15% of them singletons. The chain employs TRBV5-1 and TRBJ2-1; a possible D gene is TRBD2 (6 bases). This material consisted of PBMCs, mostly from graft donor cells, taken 180 days after TCRalphabeta/CD19-depleted stem cell transplant. The sequence derives from a male patient aged 2 to 10 who had a stem cell transplant for acute lymphoblastic leukemia, so the T cells may come from the graft donor. The CDR3 here is CASTWGRERRVNEQFF. The CDR3 DNA follows: TGCGCCAGCACTTGGGGCCGGGAACGGAGGGTCAATGAGCAGTTCTTC.